The rows below give T cell receptor beta chains drawn from one sample of a study of T-cell reconstitution after alpha-beta-depleted transplantation in children. TCRdb reprocessed the PCR reads via MiXCR and lists one record per CDR3 protein. The table includes 600,000 or so distinct CDR3 sequences, more than 20% detected once. The source was PBMCs, mostly from graft donor cells, collected 360 days after TCRalphabeta/CD19-depleted stem cell transplant. The receptors were sampled from a boy in the first two years of life who had a stem cell transplant for acute myeloid leukemia, so the T cells may come from the graft donor. Each CDR3 is given with its conserved first and last residue. The D gene is left open where the match is weak. The size entry is marked missing in some rows and otherwise reads once, few, many or a size class.

D gene: .; V gene: TRBV20-1; clone size: .; J gene: TRBJ1-1; CDR3 protein: CSAGRLSTEAFF; CDR3 DNA: TGCAGTGCGGGTCGATTAAGCACTGAAGCTTTCTTT
D gene: .; V gene: TRBV5-6; clone size: many; J gene: TRBJ2-3; CDR3 protein: CASSWDRGKSTDTQYF; CDR3 DNA: TGTGCCAGCAGCTGGGATCGGGGGAAGAGCACAGATACGCAGTATTTT
D gene: .; V gene: TRBV20-1; clone size: few; J gene: TRBJ1-6; CDR3 protein: CSARDLQGYNSPLHF; CDR3 DNA: TGCAGTGCTAGAGATCTACAGGGATATAATTCACCCCTCCACTTT
D gene: .; V gene: TRBV5-1; clone size: .; J gene: TRBJ2-2; CDR3 protein: CASSTGRELFF; CDR3 DNA: TGCGCCAGCAGCACCGGAAGGGAGCTGTTTTTT
D gene: .; V gene: TRBV20-1; clone size: many; J gene: TRBJ1-6; CDR3 protein: CSASPDILSSYNSPLHF; CDR3 DNA: TGCAGTGCTAGTCCTGACATCCTGAGCTCCTATAATTCACCCCTCCACTTT
D gene: .; V gene: TRBV12-3/TRBV12-4; clone size: few; J gene: TRBJ1-1; CDR3 protein: CASSERPGEAFF; CDR3 DNA: TGTGCCAGCAGTGAGAGACCGGGTGAAGCTTTCTTT
D gene: .; V gene: TRBV6-5; clone size: few; J gene: TRBJ1-2; CDR3 protein: CASSYSSGFTNYGYTF; CDR3 DNA: TGTGCCAGCAGTTACTCGTCAGGGTTCACTAACTATGGCTACACCTTC
D gene: .; V gene: TRBV20-1; clone size: many; J gene: TRBJ2-3; CDR3 protein: CSASHPPSWGDTQYF; CDR3 DNA: TGCAGTGCTAGTCATCCTCCCTCCTGGGGAGATACGCAGTATTTT
D gene: .; V gene: TRBV6-5; clone size: many; J gene: TRBJ1-1; CDR3 protein: CASSYSPRGGTEAFF; CDR3 DNA: TGTGCCAGCAGTTACTCCCCTCGGGGTGGCACTGAAGCTTTCTTT
D gene: TRBD1; V gene: TRBV3-1; clone size: many; J gene: TRBJ1-1; CDR3 protein: CASSPSGGNTEAFF; CDR3 DNA: TGTGCCAGCAGCCCTTCAGGGGGGAACACTGAAGCTTTCTTT
D gene: .; V gene: TRBV5-1; clone size: .; J gene: TRBJ1-1; CDR3 protein: CASRIQGPNTEAFF; CDR3 DNA: TGCGCCAGCAGAATTCAGGGCCCGAACACTGAAGCTTTCTTT
D gene: .; V gene: TRBV12-3/TRBV12-4; clone size: .; J gene: TRBJ1-1; CDR3 protein: CASSLPLTPGAFF; CDR3 DNA: TGTGCCAGCAGCTTACCCTTGACCCCCGGGGCTTTCTTT
D gene: .; V gene: TRBV20-1; clone size: many; J gene: TRBJ2-1; CDR3 protein: CSANLGGAGNEQFF; CDR3 DNA: TGCAGTGCTAATTTAGGGGGCGCGGGAAATGAGCAGTTCTTC
D gene: .; V gene: TRBV27; clone size: .; J gene: TRBJ2-1; CDR3 protein: CASTDSSYNEQFF; CDR3 DNA: TGTGCCAGCACGGACAGTTCCTACAATGAGCAGTTCTTC
D gene: .; V gene: TRBV19; clone size: .; J gene: TRBJ1-2; CDR3 protein: CASSEEWRGYTF; CDR3 DNA: TGTGCCAGTAGTGAAGAGTGGCGCGGCTACACCTTC
D gene: .; V gene: TRBV12-3/TRBV12-4; clone size: few; J gene: TRBJ2-2; CDR3 protein: CASKRGQGTNTGELFF; CDR3 DNA: TGTGCCAGCAAAAGGGGTCAGGGAACGAACACCGGGGAGCTGTTTTTT
D gene: .; V gene: TRBV7-8; clone size: .; J gene: TRBJ2-1; CDR3 protein: CASSLNVFLYNEQFF; CDR3 DNA: TGTGCCAGCAGCTTAAACGTGTTCCTCTACAATGAGCAGTTCTTC
D gene: .; V gene: TRBV20-1; clone size: few; J gene: TRBJ2-6; CDR3 protein: CSARDARSGANVLTF; CDR3 DNA: TGCAGTGCTAGAGATGCCAGGTCTGGGGCCAACGTCCTGACTTTC
D gene: .; V gene: TRBV5-5; clone size: .; J gene: TRBJ1-1; CDR3 protein: CASSSLTDSYTEAFF; CDR3 DNA: TGTGCCAGCAGCTCGCTAACAGATTCCTACACTGAAGCTTTCTTT
D gene: TRBD2; V gene: TRBV7-2; clone size: few; J gene: TRBJ2-5; CDR3 protein: CASSPGLATETQYF; CDR3 DNA: TGTGCCAGCAGCCCGGGACTAGCTACGGAGACCCAGTACTTC
D gene: .; V gene: TRBV7-9; clone size: many; J gene: TRBJ2-3; CDR3 protein: CASRPFRGNITDTQYF; CDR3 DNA: TGTGCCAGCAGACCCTTCAGGGGAAATATTACAGATACGCAGTATTTT
D gene: TRBD1; V gene: TRBV9; clone size: few; J gene: TRBJ2-3; CDR3 protein: CASSVGLTGGEYF; CDR3 DNA: TGTGCCAGCAGCGTAGGATTGACAGGGGGCGAGTATTTT